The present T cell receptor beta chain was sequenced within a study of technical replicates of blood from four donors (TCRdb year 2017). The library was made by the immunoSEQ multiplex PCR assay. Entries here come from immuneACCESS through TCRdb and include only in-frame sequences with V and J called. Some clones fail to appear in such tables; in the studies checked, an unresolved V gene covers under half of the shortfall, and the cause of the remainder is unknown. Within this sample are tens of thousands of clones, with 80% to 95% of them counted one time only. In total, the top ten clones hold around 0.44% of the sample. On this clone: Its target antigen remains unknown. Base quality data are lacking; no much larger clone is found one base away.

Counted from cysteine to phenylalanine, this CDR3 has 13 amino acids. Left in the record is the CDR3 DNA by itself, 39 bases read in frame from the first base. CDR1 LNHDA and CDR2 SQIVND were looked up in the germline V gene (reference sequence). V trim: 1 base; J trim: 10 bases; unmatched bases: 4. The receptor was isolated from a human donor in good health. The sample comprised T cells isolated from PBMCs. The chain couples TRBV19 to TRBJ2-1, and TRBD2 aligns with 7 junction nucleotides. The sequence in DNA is TGTGCCAGTAGTATAGTTGCGGGGGAAGAGCAGTTCTTC. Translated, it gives CASSIVAGEEQFF.